One and the same sample provided the 30 T cell receptor beta chains below, sequenced in a study of blood T cells in healthy people across ages (dated by TCRdb to about 2015). Library generation was performed with 5' RACE. Sequenced using an Illumina HiSeq 2500. The second PCR ran for about 7 to 11 cycles and used a J-beta primer mix along with a sample-barcoded 5' primer. TCRdb trimmed the raw reads at Q25, called clones with MiXCR and kept productive beta chains. One record per CDR3 amino acid sequence lists the most common genes and DNA. The table for this sample lists roughly 700,000 distinct CDR3 sequences; approximately 50% of them were counted only once. In total, the top ten clones hold 30% to 35% of the sample. Sequenced: blood. These receptors came from a woman aged 55-75 years in good health.

This sequence joins TRBV2 and TRBJ2-5; weak D call: TRBD2 (6 bases). Germline V CDR1 and CDR2: SNHLY, FYNNEI. Trimming left V 5 bases short and J 3 bases short, with 13 bases between. This CDR3 has 14 residues. The CDR3 loop reads CASSRELLKETQYF. The CDR3 region has the DNA TGTGCCAGCAGTCGGGAGCTCCTCAAAGAGACCCAGTACTTC.

This chain joins TRBV20-1 and TRBJ1-2, with 9 bases matching TRBD1. Looked up from germline, CDR1 is DFQATT and CDR2 is SNEGSKA (reference sequence). V trimming: 0 bases; J trimming: 3 bases; junction bases outside the gene matches: 8. This CDR3 is 16 amino acids long. The CDR3 nucleotides are TGCAGTGCTAGAGATATAAGGGACAGGGCTCACTATGGCTACACCTTC. It is translated as CSARDIRDRAHYGYTF.

This chain links TRBV6-4 with TRBJ2-3; D is perhaps TRBD2 (6 bases). The CDR3 sequence is 15 residues long. V lost 3 bases, J lost 2 bases, and 12 bases lay in between. Germline-derived CDR1 and CDR2 are MRHNA and SNTAGT. The CDR3 coding sequence is TGTGCCAGCAGTGAGCAGGGACTCCCCACAGATACGCAGTATTTT. This sequence encodes CASSEQGLPTDTQYF.

V and J are TRBV20-1 and TRBJ2-3; the match to TRBD2 covers 10 bases. CDR3 length: 14 residues. V gave up 6 bases and J gave up 6 bases; unmatched junction bases: 9. CDR1 and CDR2 from the germline V gene are DFQATT and SNEGSKA (reference sequence). In DNA form, the CDR3 reads TGCAGTGCCGAAAGCGGGAGGGCCCGCGATACGCAGTATTTT. Its translation is CSAESGRARDTQYF.

The chain uses TRBV6-1 and TRBJ2-6; D gene ambiguous. The germline CDR1 and CDR2 sequences are MNHNS and SASEGT. V was trimmed by 11 bases and J by 0 bases, leaving 14 bases between them. The CDR3 totals 15 residues. The DNA of the CDR3 is TGTGCCTCAAGACTGAGCCTCTCTGGGGCCAACGTCCTGACTTTC. This translates into CASRLSLSGANVLTF.

In this sample, this clonotype turned up many times. The rearrangement uses TRBV29-1 and TRBJ2-1; 7 nucleotides line up with TRBD2. Germline CDR1 reads SQVTM; CDR2 reads ANQGSEA. Trimming removed 6 bases from V and 4 bases from J; junction bases left unmatched: 3. CDR3 size: 12 residues. CDR3 sequence reads: CSVGRGYNEQFF. CDR3 coding DNA: TGCAGCGTGGGGCGGGGGTACAATGAGCAGTTCTTC.

Concerning this clonotype: This may be a read error: a much more frequent sequence differs by one nucleotide. The rearrangement uses TRBV6-5 and TRBJ2-7, with D unclear. The J call may be faulty, since TRBJ2-5 better matches the DNA end. This CDR3 spans 14 amino acids. Germline-derived CDR1 and CDR2 are MNHEY and SVGAGI. The CDR3 DNA follows: TGTGCCAGCAGTTACGGTGCAGCACGGGAGACCCAGTACTTC. It translates to CASSYGAARETQYF.

V and J are TRBV7-2 and TRBJ2-1; D gene uncertain. The germline gives CDR1 SGHTA, CDR2 FQGNSA. The V end was cut by 3 bases, the J end by 7 bases, with 13 bases between. The CDR3 has 14 amino acids. CDR3 amino acids: CASSFRQPRNEQFF. DNA of the CDR3: TGTGCCAGCAGCTTTCGTCAGCCTAGGAATGAGCAGTTCTTC.

This clonotype was seen a handful of times. The rearrangement uses TRBV7-2 and TRBJ1-1; the D gene is possibly TRBD1 (5 bases). This CDR3 region has 14 residues. Deletions cut 8 bases from V and 0 bases from J, with 13 bases between. Germline assignment: CDR1 SGHTA and CDR2 FQGNSA. The DNA for the CDR3 is TGTGCCAGCGCCATCAGGGTCATGAACACTGAAGCTTTCTTT. The encoded protein is CASAIRVMNTEAFF.

The rearrangement joins TRBV4-1 to TRBJ2-4; D remains unclear. The J call is in doubt because the DNA end fits TRBJ2-7 better. CDR1 and CDR2 (germline): MGHRA, YSYEKL. The CDR3 extends over 15 amino acids. The CDR3 DNA sequence: TGCGCCAGCAGCCAAGATCGTGTCCAATCCTACGAGCAGTACTTC. Its translation is CASSQDRVQSYEQYF.

The chain joins TRBV28 to TRBJ2-1, with 12 bases identical to TRBD1. CDR1 is MDHEN and CDR2 is SYDVKM in the germline V gene. The V segment lost 4 bases and the J segment 4 bases; nucleotides outside the gene matches: 14. This CDR3 contains 19 residues. This chain's CDR3 is CASSSAIGTGGSRYNEQFF. The CDR3 DNA reads as TGTGCCAGCAGTTCCGCAATCGGGACAGGGGGCTCTCGATACAATGAGCAGTTCTTC.

The genes are TRBV20-1 and TRBJ2-6, with TRBD2 as a possible D gene (6 bases). Germline V CDR1 and CDR2: DFQATT, SNEGSKA (reference sequence). The CDR3 consists of 14 residues. Trimming took off 6 bases at V and 0 bases at J, with 9 bases between the two ends. The CDR3 bases are TGCAGTGCCCGGACTAACTCTGGGGCCAACGTCCTGACTTTC. This sequence encodes CSARTNSGANVLTF.

This chain uses TRBV6-6 with TRBJ1-4; no definite D call. Germline V gives CDR1 MNHNY, CDR2 SVGAGI (reference sequence). This CDR3 has 15 amino acids. The V end lost 3 bases, the J end lost 0 bases, and 8 bases lay between the germline ends. For the CDR3, the DNA is TGTGCCAGCAGTTATTTGGGTGCAACTAATGAAAAACTGTTTTTT. It specifies CASSYLGATNEKLFF.

This clonotype was recorded at least ten times. The chain has TRBV15 and TRBJ2-4, with TRBD1 matching over 11 bases. This CDR3 has 15 amino acids. Germline CDR1 LNHNV, CDR2 YYDKDF (reference sequence). The trim removed 0 bases at V and 7 bases at J, leaving 2 bases unmatched. CDR3 DNA sequence: TGTGCCACCAGCAGAGATGGGACAGGGGGGAACATTCAGTACTTC. This codes for CATSRDGTGGNIQYF.

This sequence joins TRBV20-1 and TRBJ2-5; 8 bases match TRBD1. The end of the DNA is better explained by TRBJ2-7, so the J call may be wrong. The CDR3 covers 14 residues. Looked up from germline, CDR1 is DFQATT and CDR2 is SNEGSKA (reference sequence). CDR3 nucleotide sequence: TGCAGTGCTAGCGTCCAGGGGGCCTCCTACGAGCAGTACTTC. Encoded protein: CSASVQGASYEQYF.

The chain links TRBV6-6 to TRBJ2-1; D gene unclear. This CDR3 is 14 amino acids long. V was shortened by 4 bases and J by 6 bases, with 13 bases between the two germline ends. Germline V lookup: CDR1 MNHNY, CDR2 SVGAGI (reference sequence). Here the CDR3 DNA reads TGTGCCAGCAGTTCCAGCTGGCCCTCCAATGAGCAGTTCTTC. Amino acids: CASSSSWPSNEQFF.

V and J are TRBV29-1 and TRBJ2-1; D remains ambiguous. The end of the DNA aligns better with TRBJ2-7, so the J call may be wrong. The CDR3 sequence is 13 residues long. Germline CDR1 and CDR2: SQVTM and ANQGSEA. Here the CDR3 DNA reads TGCAGCGTTCCCGGTCAGGTGAACAATGAGCAGTACTTC. As protein: CSVPGQVNNEQYF.

The chain uses TRBV7-3 and TRBJ2-3, with D maybe TRBD2 (5 bases). The germline CDR1 and CDR2 sequences are SGHTA and FQGTGA. The CDR3 covers 13 residues. Trimming took off 4 bases at V and 11 bases at J, with 16 bases between the two ends. CDR3 in amino acids: CASSSRPIEGQYF. The DNA of the CDR3 is TGTGCCAGCAGCTCCAGACCTATTGAGGGGCAGTATTTT.

This clonotype was seen a handful of times. V gene TRBV20-1 combines with J gene TRBJ2-5; D might be TRBD1 (6 bases). The CDR3 runs 15 residues. CDR1 and CDR2 (germline): DFQATT, SNEGSKA (reference sequence). Trimming stripped 0 bases from V and 2 bases from J, with 13 bases between. The CDR3 sequence: CSARDYRTAQETQYF. The CDR3 DNA is TGCAGTGCTAGAGATTACAGGACAGCACAAGAGACCCAGTACTTC.

In regard to this clonotype: The junction does not match germline at one end; this may be a read error. The chain recombines TRBV6-1 with TRBJ1-2; possible D gene TRBD1, 5 bases. In germline, CDR1 is MNHNS, CDR2 SASEGT. The length of the CDR3 is 17 residues. CDR3 sequence reads: CASSESLLAGTLYGYIF. The CDR3 DNA sequence: TGTGCCAGCAGTGAATCTCTTTTGGCCGGGACCCTCTATGGCTACATCTTC.

In DNA, the CDR3 is TGTGCCAGCAGTTCCGCGGTCACAACCACTGACACCGGGGAGCTGTTTTTT. Amino acids: CASSSAVTTTDTGELFF. The chain employs TRBV27 and TRBJ2-2; unclear D gene. V shed 4 bases and J shed 3 bases, with 18 bases lying between them. The CDR3 runs to 17 residues. In germline, CDR1 is MNHEY, CDR2 SMNVEV (reference sequence).

The rearrangement uses TRBV29-1 and TRBJ2-4; 8 nucleotides align to TRBD2. The CDR3 sequence is 16 residues long. The V gene end was trimmed by 2 bases and the J gene end by 1 base; junction bases not matched to a gene: 7. Germline V gene data show CDR1 as SQVTM and CDR2 as ANQGSEA. CDR3 region: CSVESSSGWAKNIQYF. CDR3 sequence (DNA): TGCAGCGTTGAATCGTCTAGCGGGTGGGCCAAAAACATTCAGTACTTC.

Turning to this clonotype: A much more abundant neighbour one base away suggests this may be a read error. The chain carries TRBV7-2 and TRBJ2-1; 11 bases are shared with TRBD2. The tail of the sequence fits TRBJ2-7 better, so the J call may be wrong. The V gene's germline CDR1 is SGHTA and CDR2 FQGNSA. CDR3 length: 16 residues. CDR3 DNA sequence: TGTGCCAGCAGCGCGGTACTAGCGGGAGTACCCAATGAGCAGTACTTC. This codes for CASSAVLAGVPNEQYF.

This clonotype has only a few counts. The V and J genes are TRBV2 and TRBJ2-3, with TRBD2 matching over 7 bases. The V gene's germline CDR1 is SNHLY and CDR2 FYNNEI. This CDR3 contains 14 residues. The V gene end was trimmed by 7 bases and the J gene end by 4 bases; junction bases not matched to a gene: 8. CDR3: CASMGGSGPDTQYF. CDR3 sequence (DNA): TGTGCCAGCATGGGCGGGAGCGGCCCAGATACGCAGTATTTT.

The chain recombines TRBV11-1 with TRBJ2-7; the match to TRBD1 covers 9 bases. With V trimmed by 6 bases and J by 3 bases, 15 bases remained unmatched. The CDR3 is 17 residues long. The germline CDR1 and CDR2 sequences are SGHAT and FQDESV (reference sequence). CDR3 coding DNA: TGTGCCAGCAGTTCACCTAACAGGGGGCGTTTTGGCTACGAGCAGTACTTC. It translates to CASSSPNRGRFGYEQYF.

The rearrangement uses TRBV19 and TRBJ2-7, with a tentative D call TRBD1 (6 bases). The CDR3 length is 17 residues. Trimming removed 5 bases from V and 0 bases from J, with 20 bases in between. From germline, CDR1 is LNHDA and CDR2 SQIVND (reference sequence). The CDR3 region is CASSPQSTGLTSYEQYF. In nucleotides, the CDR3 is TGTGCCAGTAGTCCCCAATCGACAGGCCTTACCTCCTACGAGCAGTACTTC.

This chain joins TRBV7-6 and TRBJ2-1; 8 bases fit TRBD2. CDR3 length equals 15 residues. Germline V gives CDR1 SGHVS, CDR2 FNYEAQ. With 5 bases clipped from V and 9 bases from J, the junction kept 12 bases outside the gene matches. The CDR3 bases are TGTGCCAGCAGCCCCTGGGCTAGCGGGCCCGGTGAGCAGTTCTTC. Translation gives CASSPWASGPGEQFF. The full variable domain, rest sourced from reference TRBV7-6 and TRBJ2-1, is GAGVSQSPRYKVTKRGQDVALRCDPISGHVSLYWYRQALGQGPEFLTYFNYEAQQDKSGLPNDRFSAERPEGSISTLTIQRTEQRDSAMYRCASSPWASGPGEQFFGPGTRLTVL.

This chain connects TRBV20-1 to TRBJ2-1; D gene ambiguous. The CDR3 is 13 amino acids. V was trimmed by 0 bases and J by 7 bases, leaving 10 bases between them. Germline V gene sequence: CDR1 DFQATT, CDR2 SNEGSKA (reference sequence). CDR3 sequence (DNA): TGCAGTGCTAGAGATTCCCCCGGGAATGAGCAGTTCTTC. It encodes CSARDSPGNEQFF.

The chain has TRBV13 and TRBJ1-4; the D gene is possibly TRBD1 (5 bases). Germline V gene sequence: CDR1 PRHDT, CDR2 FYEKMQ (reference sequence). V was clipped by 4 bases and J by 0 bases, with 12 bases between them. The CDR3 spans 16 residues. CDR3 nucleotide sequence: TGTGCCAGCAGCTGGAGGGACCGAACAACTAATGAAAAACTGTTTTTT. It yields the protein CASSWRDRTTNEKLFF.

This clonotype was recorded a few times. V and J are TRBV27 and TRBJ2-1; possible D gene TRBD1, 6 bases. The V gene's germline CDR1 is MNHEY and CDR2 SMNVEV (reference sequence). The CDR3 is made up of 14 amino acids. V lost 5 bases to trimming and J lost 6 bases, with 14 bases between them. The CDR3 reads CASSAQRGSNEQFF. For the CDR3, the DNA is TGTGCCAGCAGTGCCCAGAGGGGGTCCAATGAGCAGTTCTTC.